The 26 T cell receptor beta chains given below trace back to one sample, sequenced in a study of CD8 T cells in ankylosing spondylitis. Whole-study findings and limits: Blood of patients with ankylosing spondylitis appeared to be characterized by a TCR beta motif of eight highly homologous variants.

MiXCR, run by TCRdb on the 5' RACE reads, gives a single entry per CDR3 protein. The sample lists around 490,000 distinct CDR3 sequences, over 4% occurring once. Antigens for these TCRs are unknown. What was sequenced was blood, either unsorted or a sorted T cell fraction (not recorded which). Receptors were obtained from a male donor with ankylosing spondylitis.

There are a few counts of this clonotype. This rearrangement joins TRBV20-1 to TRBJ2-6; D remains unclear. Per the germline V gene, CDR1 is DFQATT and CDR2 is SNEGSKA (reference sequence). This CDR3 region has 14 residues. V was clipped by 3 bases and J by 0 bases, with 6 bases between them. CDR3 DNA sequence: TGCAGTGCTAGCCGCGGCTCTGGGGCCAACGTCCTGACTTTC. As protein: CSASRGSGANVLTF.

This clonotype came up many times. The CDR3 here is CASSVGWGGKLFF. The CDR3 coding sequence is TGTGCCAGCAGCGTAGGCTGGGGTGGAAAACTGTTTTTT. The rearrangement links TRBV9 to TRBJ1-4; D remains ambiguous. V lost 0 bases to trimming and J lost 10 bases, with 10 bases between them. The V gene's germline CDR1 is SGDLS and CDR2 YYNGEE. The CDR3 totals 13 residues.

This clonotype was recorded at least ten times. V is TRBV12-3 or TRBV12-4 and J is TRBJ2-7, with D possibly TRBD2 on 7 matching bases. The CDR3 consists of 16 residues. V was trimmed by 4 bases and J by 7 bases, leaving 23 bases between them. CDR3 sequence: CASSSRGPGGLREQYF. CDR3 nucleotides: TGTGCCAGCAGTTCTAGGGGCCCGGGGGGCCTAAGGGAGCAGTACTTC.

This clonotype was counted ten times or more. DNA of the CDR3: TGCGCCAGCAGCTTGATGTCTTGGGGATCAAACACTGAAGCTTTCTTT. Encoded protein: CASSLMSWGSNTEAFF. The chain joins TRBV5-1 to TRBJ1-1, with D uncertain. Germline V gene sequence: CDR1 SGHRS, CDR2 YFSETQ. The CDR3 totals 16 residues. The V and J ends lost 1 base and 2 bases respectively, with 15 bases between them.

This clonotype occurred many times. This sequence joins TRBV4-1 and TRBJ2-7; D possibly matches TRBD1 or TRBD2 (5 bases each). V lost 4 bases to trimming and J lost 3 bases, with 16 bases between them. Per the germline V gene, CDR1 is MGHRA and CDR2 is YSYEKL. CDR3 size: 15 residues. The chain's CDR3 is CASSRDLRQNYEQYF. Written as DNA, the CDR3 is TGCGCCAGCAGCCGGGACCTTCGGCAAAACTACGAGCAGTACTTC.

Many counts were recorded for this clonotype. The rearrangement joins TRBV4-1 to TRBJ2-1; the D is unclear. The CDR3 totals 11 residues. The germline V and J ends were trimmed by 1 base and 9 bases, with 4 bases remaining between them. Germline assignment: CDR1 MGHRA and CDR2 YSYEKL. CDR3 residues: CASSQAGEQFF. Written as DNA, the CDR3 is TGCGCCAGCAGCCAAGCGGGTGAGCAGTTCTTC.

This clonotype was seen ten or more times. The chain recombines TRBV29-1 with TRBJ1-2, with TRBD1 matching over 7 bases. From germline, CDR1 is SQVTM and CDR2 ANQGSEA. V lost 3 bases and J lost 4; bases outside the gene matches: 8. The CDR3 consists of 14 residues. CDR3 residues: CSVDPQGEGYGYTF. The CDR3 DNA sequence: TGCAGCGTTGATCCTCAGGGGGAGGGCTATGGCTACACCTTC.

This clonotype was seen many times. This chain uses TRBV7-2 with TRBJ1-6; 9 nucleotides align to TRBD1. The CDR3 extends over 15 amino acids. V was clipped by 5 bases and J by 10 bases; unmatched bases: 9. Germline values: CDR1 SGHTA, CDR2 FQGNSA. CDR3 residues: CASSPPDRGRSPLHF. CDR3 DNA: TGTGCCAGCAGCCCCCCGGACAGGGGACGCTCACCCCTCCACTTT.

This clonotype has a count of ten or more. The gene calls are TRBV12-3 or TRBV12-4 and TRBJ2-1; D gene unclear. V was shortened by 0 bases and J by 8 bases, with 8 bases between the two germline ends. The CDR3 is 13 amino acids. Here the CDR3 DNA reads TGTGCCAGCAGTTTAGCGCTGGGTGATGAGCAGTTCTTC. Encoded protein: CASSLALGDEQFF.

This clonotype was counted at least ten times. The chain carries TRBV20-1 and TRBJ2-1; 7 bases are shared with TRBD1. CDR3 length: 15 residues. The V gene's germline CDR1 is DFQATT and CDR2 SNEGSKA (reference sequence). V was pared by 2 bases and J by 4 bases, with 8 bases of the junction left unmatched. The CDR3 DNA is TGCAGTGCTAGAAGGGGGACAGCGTCTTACAATGAGCAGTTCTTC. This sequence encodes CSARRGTASYNEQFF.

There are many counts of this clonotype. V gene TRBV29-1 combines with J gene TRBJ2-7, with D possibly called TRBD1 or TRBD2 (5 bases each). The germline V gene encodes CDR1 SQVTM and CDR2 ANQGSEA. The CDR3 is 14 residues long. V gave up 4 bases and J gave up 0 bases, with 13 bases separating them. CDR3 coding DNA: TGCAGCGTTGTATTGGGGACGGCCTCCTACGAGCAGTACTTC. It specifies CSVVLGTASYEQYF.

As concerns this clonotype: Just one base apart from a much larger clone, this may be a read error. The V call is TRBV5-1, the J call TRBJ2-1; D gene ambiguous. This CDR3 contains 13 residues. Germline V gene sequence: CDR1 SGHRS, CDR2 YFSETQ. CDR3 nucleotide sequence: TGCGCCAGCATCTTGGACCTTCGCAATGAGCAGTTCTTC. Translation: CASILDLRNEQFF. The whole variable domain, filled in from reference TRBV5-1 and TRBJ2-1, reads KAGVTQTPRYLIKTRGQQVTLSCSPISGHRSVSWYQQTPGQGLQFLFEYFSETQRNKGNFPGRFSGRQFSNSRSEMNVSTLELGDSALYLCASILDLRNEQFFGPGTRLTVL.

There are many counts of this clonotype. The genes are TRBV7-8 and TRBJ2-7, with D perhaps TRBD2 (6 bases). The CDR3 has 16 residues. The V end lost 1 base, the J end lost 2 bases, and 15 bases lay between the germline ends. Germline V gene data show CDR1 as SGHVS and CDR2 as FQNEAQ. The CDR3 sequence: CASSLGAGTVTYEQYF. Here the CDR3 DNA reads TGTGCCAGCAGCTTAGGGGCCGGGACTGTCACCTACGAGCAGTACTTC.

This clonotype was recorded at least ten times. The chain's CDR3 is CASSLKGWGYEQYF. In DNA, the CDR3 is TGTGCCAGCAGTTTAAAGGGATGGGGCTACGAGCAGTACTTC. The chain uses TRBV27 and TRBJ2-7; D gene uncertain. There are 14 residues in the CDR3. Germline lookup yields CDR1 MNHEY and CDR2 SMNVEV (reference sequence). Trimming cost V 2 bases and J 3 bases, with 11 bases left between them.

As for this clonotype: Since a much larger clone is just one base distant, this may be a read error. The V and J genes are TRBV7-9 and TRBJ1-1; a weak D match, TRBD1 (6 bases). CDR3 length: 14 residues. The germline V gene has CDR1 SEHNR and CDR2 FQNEAQ (reference sequence). V was clipped by 10 bases and J by 0 bases, with 15 bases between them. In DNA form, the CDR3 reads TGTGCCAACACCTCAAGGGGGTTGAACACTGAAGCTTTCTTT. Protein sequence: CANTSRGLNTEAFF.

This clonotype has a handful of counts. V usage is TRBV12-3 or TRBV12-4 and J usage is TRBJ2-3; D may correspond to TRBD1 or TRBD2 (5 bases each). The germline V and J ends were trimmed by 5 bases and 9 bases, with 24 bases remaining between them. The CDR3 sequence is 16 residues long. The CDR3 region is CASSPGNVNAWGTQYF. The DNA of the CDR3 is TGTGCCAGCAGTCCCGGGAATGTAAACGCCTGGGGGACGCAGTATTTT.

This clonotype occurred many times. V usage is TRBV20-1 and J usage is TRBJ1-1; no clear D. The CDR3 sequence is 13 residues long. Germline CDR1 reads DFQATT; CDR2 reads SNEGSKA (reference sequence). DNA of the CDR3: TGCGCCATGGGCCGGAATGCTGGCACTGAAGCTTTCTTT. It codes for CAMGRNAGTEAFF.

Many counts were recorded for this clonotype. The gene calls are TRBV5-1 and TRBJ1-2, with 9 positions matching TRBD1. The CDR3 runs 16 residues. V trimming: 4 bases; J trimming: 5 bases; junction bases outside the gene matches: 12. Per germline, CDR1 SGHRS and CDR2 YFSETQ. The CDR3 spells CASSMGQGMVVYGYTF. DNA of the CDR3: TGCGCCAGCAGCATGGGACAGGGAATGGTGGTTTATGGCTACACCTTC.

At least ten counts were recorded for this clonotype. The chain combines TRBV4-1 with TRBJ1-5; a possible D gene is TRBD1 (6 bases). Trimming removed 4 bases at V and 7 bases at J, with 17 bases between. Germline assignment: CDR1 MGHRA and CDR2 YSYEKL. CDR3 size: 15 residues. For the CDR3, the DNA is TGCGCCAGCAGCCCGGGGCAGGGGTTCGAACAGCCCCAGCATTTT. As protein: CASSPGQGFEQPQHF.

This clonotype was detected many times. J is TRBJ2-5 and V is TRBV29-1; D is perhaps TRBD1 or TRBD2 (5 bases each). The CDR3 consists of 12 residues. Trimming took off 8 bases at V and 4 bases at J, with 14 bases between the two ends. CDR1 and CDR2 (germline): SQVTM, ANQGSEA. The CDR3 DNA reads TGCAGCTCCTCCCAGAGGGGAGAGACCCAGTACTTC. This codes for CSSSQRGETQYF.

This clonotype was seen ten or more times. The chain couples TRBV29-1 to TRBJ2-7; D gene ambiguous. V was clipped by 0 bases and J by 5 bases, with 11 bases between them. CDR1 is SQVTM, CDR2 ANQGSEA, per germline. The CDR3 totals 13 residues. For the CDR3, the DNA is TGCAGCGTTGAAGAGAGTGTCCGGGACGAGCAGTACTTC. This translates into CSVEESVRDEQYF.

This clonotype was observed many times. The CDR3 sequence: CASTRRASGANVLTF. Here the CDR3 DNA reads TGTGCCAGCACAAGACGGGCCTCTGGGGCCAACGTCCTGACTTTC. The chain is built from TRBV6-1 and TRBJ2-6; D gene unclear. Trimming shortened V by 7 bases and J by 0 bases, and 10 bases separated the two germline ends. In germline, CDR1 is MNHNS, CDR2 SASEGT. The CDR3 is made up of 15 amino acids.

This clonotype occurred many times. This rearrangement joins TRBV20-1 to TRBJ1-1; possibly TRBD1 for D (5 bases). V was shortened by 3 bases and J by 10 bases, with 9 bases between the two germline ends. CDR1 is DFQATT and CDR2 is SNEGSKA in the germline V gene (reference sequence). This CDR3 comprises 10 residues. CDR3 nucleotide sequence: TGCAGTGCTAGGGGGGTGATAGCTTTCTTT. Encoded protein: CSARGVIAFF.

This clonotype appeared many times. The CDR3 bases are TGTGCCAGCGCAAACCGACTAGGGGGTAGCGGGGGGCACTACAATGAGCAGTTCTTC. Translating it yields CASANRLGGSGGHYNEQFF. J is TRBJ2-1 and V is TRBV11-2; 10 nucleotides match TRBD2. Germline-derived CDR1 and CDR2 are SGHAT and FQNNGV. This CDR3 comprises 19 residues. Trimming removed 8 bases from V and 3 bases from J; junction bases left unmatched: 19.

In this sample, this clonotype turned up many times. The genes are TRBV5-1 and TRBJ1-2; D is unresolved. Germline V lookup: CDR1 SGHRS, CDR2 YFSETQ. The CDR3 length is 13 residues. V was trimmed by 0 bases and J by 4 bases, leaving 7 bases between them. The CDR3 is CASSLGHLYGYTF. The CDR3 nucleotides are TGCGCCAGCAGCTTGGGACATCTCTATGGCTACACCTTC.

This clonotype was detected a few times. The rearrangement links TRBV6-2 or TRBV6-3 to TRBJ2-2, with D unclear. V was cut by 7 bases and J by 8 bases, with 20 bases left in between. The germline gives CDR1 MNHEY, CDR2 SVGEGT. This CDR3 contains 15 residues. The CDR3 DNA is TGTGCCAGCATTGGTCCGGAGTCTCAAAAGGGGGAGCTGTTTTTT. It is translated as CASIGPESQKGELFF.